Listed below are T cell receptor beta chains from one sample, sequenced in a study of blood T cell repertoires in COVID-19. Sequencing used immunoSEQ multiplex PCR; TCRdb keeps in-frame clones, though not all of them. The table shows about 180,000 clones, with about nine tenths occurring only once. Sequenced material: PBMCs or T cells enriched from blood (not recorded which). Receptors were obtained from a young woman who had recovered from COVID-19. Both conserved end residues are trimmed from each CDR3.

j_call v_call cdr3_aa
TRBJ2-1 TRBV5-6 ASSRTDKEF
TRBJ1-2 TRBV2 ASSETASYGYT
TRBJ1-1 TRBV27 ASSLSRGLNTEAF
TRBJ1-5 TRBV20-1 SASDGGNQPQH
TRBJ2-2 TRBV6-2/TRBV6-3 ASSYSGPGGTGELF
TRBJ1-2 TRBV29-1 SVPPGQGIRGYT
TRBJ2-7 TRBV2 ASSPGTSGRSYEQY
TRBJ1-5 TRBV30 AWSTGQNSNQPQH
TRBJ2-7 TRBV7-9 ASRGRGYEQY
TRBJ1-1 TRBV6-2/TRBV6-3 ASSYDRPTEAF
TRBJ2-1 TRBV28 AIRPSGYNEQF
TRBJ2-7 TRBV11-2 ASSLAPGQGVGEQY
TRBJ2-1 TRBV5-1 ASSLGAGGNEQF
TRBJ2-3 TRBV28 ASSLWTSGGDTDTQY
TRBJ2-2 TRBV6-1 ASSERALLTGELF
TRBJ2-7 TRBV11-3 ASSRLAGPSYEQY
TRBJ2-1 TRBV7-9 ASSLGGSRSYNEQF
TRBJ2-3 TRBV5-6 ASSLLPVSTDTQY
TRBJ1-1 TRBV3-1/TRBV3-2 ASSPTGNTEAF
TRBJ1-2 TRBV14 ASSQGAGVTNYGYT
TRBJ2-1 TRBV10-3 AISPGLAGVEQF
TRBJ1-1 TRBV29-1 SVEVSGAGMMPF
TRBJ2-7 TRBV6-2/TRBV6-3 ASSYRLAGGYEQY
TRBJ1-2 TRBV10-3 AISDPRGQDGYT
TRBJ1-2 TRBV7-9 ASSPGTGRVCT
TRBJ2-3 TRBV4-1 ASSQLLAPSTDTQY
TRBJ1-2 TRBV5-1 ARSLAGGVLDYT
TRBJ2-5 TRBV7-9 ASSVTTSGIETQY
TRBJ1-2 TRBV6-4 ASRATPQGGYGYT
TRBJ2-7 TRBV6-5 ASSRRLGSEQY
TRBJ1-4 TRBV7-9 ASSIRTENEKLF
TRBJ2-5 TRBV5-1 ASSELSPRGSGETQY
TRBJ1-3 TRBV10-3 AISERGLSGNTIY
TRBJ2-5 TRBV3-1/TRBV3-2 ASSQVSSGRGETQY
TRBJ1-2 TRBV6-2/TRBV6-3 ASSGGLVFSYGYT
TRBJ2-5 TRBV4-2 ASSQVGYQETQY
TRBJ1-2 TRBV7-3 ASSSGQGNYGYT
TRBJ1-1 TRBV9 ASSSRDSFTEAF
TRBJ2-1 TRBV5-4 ASSWWREGHEGEQF
TRBJ2-2 TRBV15 ATSRDRGSGDTGELF
TRBJ1-1 TRBV3-1/TRBV3-2 ASRASGTDEAF
TRBJ2-1 TRBV30 AWSVRASGYNEQF
TRBJ2-2 TRBV6-4 ASSAEDTGELF
TRBJ2-2 TRBV18 ASSLNAGPNTGELF
TRBJ2-3 TRBV27 ASRWIAGGTSTDTQY
TRBJ2-7 TRBV6-5 ASSYGQGTYEQY
TRBJ1-6 TRBV2 ASSDSTASPLH
TRBJ2-7 TRBV10-3 ATSGASYEQY
TRBJ1-2 TRBV20-1 SASRPGQTNYGYT
TRBJ1-3 TRBV5-1 ASSLDGGVGTGNTIY
TRBJ2-7 TRBV20-1 SASGQDKQY
TRBJ1-2 TRBV25-1 ASRSPDYGYT
TRBJ2-2 TRBV7-6 ASSLRALDRGYTGELF
TRBJ1-5 TRBV24-1 ATSDKDRGLHQPQH
TRBJ2-5 TRBV23-1 ASRPGTQETQY
TRBJ2-3 TRBV20-1 SLGGTLNQY
TRBJ2-7 TRBV6-5 ASSLRPLVRHEQY